A selection of T cell receptor beta chains follows, all from one sample in a study of T cell changes during pregnancy in multiple sclerosis. Using immunoSEQ multiplex PCR, the repertoire was profiled, and TCRdb retains in-frame clones only, with some absent. In the table there are 50,000 or so clones, approximately 92% of which are singletons. The specimen was CD4+ T cells from peripheral blood mononuclear cells, collected in the third trimester of pregnancy. The source of these receptors is a female donor with multiple sclerosis, enrolled in a pregnancy study. CDR3s include the opening cysteine and the closing phenylalanine or tryptophan. A D gene is named only where the DNA matches it firmly. For some rows the clone size is stated as once, few or many, or as a class when expanded; others skip it.

clone_size: -
j_call: TRBJ1-2
d_call: TRBD1
v_call: TRBV4-3
cdr3_nt: TGCGCCAGCAGCCAATCAGCCGCACAACAACAGGGGGTCTATGGCTACACCTTC
cdr3_aa: CASSQSAAQQQGVYGYTF

clone_size: -
j_call: TRBJ1-2
d_call: TRBD1
v_call: TRBV9
cdr3_nt: TGTGCCAGCAGCGCAGGGACAGGGCATAACTATGGCTACACCTTC
cdr3_aa: CASSAGTGHNYGYTF

clone_size: -
j_call: TRBJ2-3
d_call: TRBD2
v_call: TRBV9
cdr3_nt: TGTGCCAGCAGCGTCGAAATAGCGGGGGTGGATACGCAGTATTTT
cdr3_aa: CASSVEIAGVDTQYF

clone_size: -
j_call: TRBJ1-4
d_call: -
v_call: TRBV4-2
cdr3_nt: TGTGCCAGCAGCCTAGGCGGGGGGGGGCAGGGGAATGAAAAACTGTTTTTT
cdr3_aa: CASSLGGGGQGNEKLFF

clone_size: -
j_call: TRBJ1-1
d_call: -
v_call: TRBV11-2
cdr3_nt: TGTGCCAGCAGCTTATTGGGGGGGGCGGCTTTCTTT
cdr3_aa: CASSLLGGAAFF

clone_size: -
j_call: TRBJ2-2
d_call: -
v_call: TRBV6-5
cdr3_nt: TGTGCCAGCAAGCCAGACAGCCGGATCACCGGGGAGCTGTTTTTT
cdr3_aa: CASKPDSRITGELFF

clone_size: -
j_call: TRBJ1-2
d_call: TRBD1
v_call: TRBV4-3
cdr3_nt: TGCGCCAGCAGCCTCATCAGCGGGACAGGACGCGGGGGCTACACCTTC
cdr3_aa: CASSLISGTGRGGYTF

clone_size: few
j_call: TRBJ2-7
d_call: -
v_call: TRBV13
cdr3_nt: TGTGCCAGCAGCTTAGGTGGCCACTACGAGCAGTACTTC
cdr3_aa: CASSLGGHYEQYF

clone_size: -
j_call: TRBJ1-2
d_call: -
v_call: TRBV6-6
cdr3_nt: TGTGCCAGCAGCCCCCCGGGGGGATACTATGGCTACACCTTC
cdr3_aa: CASSPPGGYYGYTF

clone_size: -
j_call: TRBJ1-2
d_call: -
v_call: TRBV5-4
cdr3_nt: TGTGCCAGCAGTTACACAGGGAATAGGGATGGCTACACCTTC
cdr3_aa: CASSYTGNRDGYTF

clone_size: -
j_call: TRBJ1-1
d_call: -
v_call: TRBV25-1
cdr3_nt: TGTGCCAGCAAGGCTTCGGGGAGGGCTGAAGCTTTCTTT
cdr3_aa: CASKASGRAEAFF

clone_size: few
j_call: TRBJ1-1
d_call: -
v_call: TRBV19
cdr3_nt: TGTGCCAGTAGTCCCTCCCCCGGTAGAGTAAACACTGAAGCTTTCTTT
cdr3_aa: CASSPSPGRVNTEAFF

clone_size: -
j_call: TRBJ1-2
d_call: -
v_call: TRBV7-2
cdr3_nt: TGTGCCAGCAGCCGGGACACCCTCTATGGCTACACCTTC
cdr3_aa: CASSRDTLYGYTF

clone_size: -
j_call: TRBJ1-4
d_call: TRBD1
v_call: TRBV2
cdr3_nt: TGTGCCAGCAGTAAGACAGGGGTTAATGAAAAACTGTTTTTT
cdr3_aa: CASSKTGVNEKLFF

clone_size: -
j_call: TRBJ1-2
d_call: TRBD1
v_call: TRBV5-6
cdr3_nt: TGTGCCAGCAGCCCCGCAGGACAGGGAAGCTATGGCTACACCTTC
cdr3_aa: CASSPAGQGSYGYTF

clone_size: -
j_call: TRBJ2-1
d_call: -
v_call: TRBV5-6
cdr3_nt: TGTGCCAGCAGCTTGGCCGACCGGGGCAATGAGCAGTTCTTC
cdr3_aa: CASSLADRGNEQFF

clone_size: -
j_call: TRBJ1-1
d_call: -
v_call: TRBV18
cdr3_nt: TGTGCCAGCTCGGACCACAGGTTTCTCACTGAAGCTTTCTTT
cdr3_aa: CASSDHRFLTEAFF

clone_size: -
j_call: TRBJ2-7
d_call: TRBD1
v_call: TRBV6-5
cdr3_nt: TGTGCCAGCAGTCCAACCGGGACAGCGAACTACGAGCAGTACTTC
cdr3_aa: CASSPTGTANYEQYF

clone_size: -
j_call: TRBJ1-4
d_call: TRBD1
v_call: TRBV9
cdr3_nt: TGTGCCAGCAGCCCAGGGGGTAATGAAAAACTGTTTTTT
cdr3_aa: CASSPGGNEKLFF

clone_size: -
j_call: TRBJ2-3
d_call: TRBD1
v_call: TRBV2
cdr3_nt: TGTGCCAGCAGGGCCGGATCCGGGACAGGGAGGTCAGATACGCAGTATTTT
cdr3_aa: CASRAGSGTGRSDTQYF